The 29 T cell receptor beta chains below were found in one sample sequenced in a study of blood T cell repertoires in COVID-19. TCRdb's table, derived via immunoSEQ multiplex PCR, lists solely in-frame clones and lacks some. The sample includes over 60,000 clones, approximately 89% seen only once; the top ten take around 32%. Specimen: peripheral blood. The receptors come from a woman aged 80 or over with active or convalescent COVID-19.

The V gene is TRBV6-4, the J gene TRBJ2-3, with 7 bases matching TRBD2. V lost 5 bases and J lost 5; bases outside the gene matches: 4. CDR1 is MRHNA and CDR2 is SNTAGT in the germline V gene. The CDR3 is made up of 13 amino acids. The CDR3 protein is CASSYGEGDTQYF. DNA for the CDR3: TGTGCCAGCAGTTATGGGGAGGGAGATACGCAGTATTTT.

This chain uses TRBV28 with TRBJ1-2; TRBD1 is a possible D gene (6 bases). Germline assignment: CDR1 MDHEN and CDR2 SYDVKM. Between the trimmed V and J ends, which lost 2 bases and 3 bases, there was a span of 13 bases. The CDR3 contains 15 residues. CDR3 amino acids: CASSLPTGVHYGYTF. CDR3 nucleotide sequence: TGTGCCAGCAGTTTACCGACAGGAGTACACTATGGCTACACCTTC.

The chain joins TRBV4-3 to TRBJ2-7; the D is unclear. CDR3 length equals 14 residues. V was shortened by 4 bases and J by 0 bases, with 10 bases between the two germline ends. Germline V lookup: CDR1 LGHNA, CDR2 YSLEER. CDR3 coding DNA: TGCGCCAGCAGCCCTACAGTAGACTCCTACGAGCAGTACTTC. Protein: CASSPTVDSYEQYF.

The chain links TRBV4-3 to TRBJ2-1, with 10 bases aligning to TRBD2. There are 15 residues in the CDR3. Germline loops: CDR1 LGHNA, CDR2 YSLEER. The V segment lost 1 base and the J segment 3 bases; nucleotides outside the gene matches: 0. CDR3 DNA: TGCGCCAGCAGCCAAGGGACTAGCGGCTACAATGAGCAGTTCTTC. Translation gives CASSQGTSGYNEQFF.

V and J are TRBV2 and TRBJ2-1; D possibly corresponds to TRBD1 (6 bases). The CDR3 loop spans 16 amino acids. Germline V gene sequence: CDR1 SNHLY, CDR2 FYNNEI. V shed 3 bases and J shed 0 bases, with 12 bases lying between them. The CDR3 coding sequence is TGTGCCAGCAGTGAGTTAGGGGGTGGCTCCTACAATGAGCAGTTCTTC. This gives the protein CASSELGGGSYNEQFF.

This clone appeared a few times. The DNA of the CDR3 is TGTGCCAGCAGTTTCTCCGGGACTATTAACTATGGCTACACCTTC. Translated, it gives CASSFSGTINYGYTF. This rearrangement joins TRBV28 to TRBJ1-2; possibly TRBD1 for D (5 bases). CDR1 is MDHEN and CDR2 is SYDVKM in the germline V gene. The CDR3 is made up of 15 amino acids. V was trimmed by 3 bases and J by 1 base, leaving 12 bases between them.

The rearrangement uses TRBV10-3 and TRBJ1-2, with TRBD1 matching 7 bases. The CDR3 runs to 13 residues. With 5 bases clipped from V and 4 bases from J, the junction kept 4 bases outside the gene matches. Germline V gives CDR1 ENHRY, CDR2 SYGVKD. The CDR3 is CAISWGQLYGYTF. CDR3 in DNA: TGTGCCATCAGTTGGGGACAGCTCTATGGCTACACCTTC.

The V gene is TRBV15, the J gene TRBJ1-5, with TRBD1 identical over 7 bases. V was clipped by 1 base and J by 3 bases; unmatched bases: 6. Looked up from germline, CDR1 is LNHNV and CDR2 is YYDKDF (reference sequence). This CDR3 spans 16 amino acids. In DNA, the CDR3 is TGTGCCACCAGCAGAGCCGGGACAGTATACAATCAGCCCCAGCATTTT. Amino acid sequence: CATSRAGTVYNQPQHF.

This sequence joins TRBV30 and TRBJ2-1, with 7 bases matching TRBD1. CDR1 is GTSNPN, CDR2 SVGIG, per germline (reference sequence). V lost 2 bases and J lost 4; bases outside the gene matches: 5. The CDR3 spans 14 residues. CDR3 in amino acids: CAWSSGQVYNEQFF. CDR3 bases: TGTGCCTGGAGTTCCGGACAGGTTTACAATGAGCAGTTCTTC.

This chain links TRBV6-2 or TRBV6-3 with TRBJ2-2; 11 nucleotides line up with TRBD2. The CDR3 loop spans 18 amino acids. Germline lookup yields CDR1 MNHEY and CDR2 SVGEGT. The V gene end was trimmed by 3 bases and the J gene end by 1 base; junction bases not matched to a gene: 7. CDR3 DNA: TGTGCCAGCAGTTATCTGAGACTAGCGGGACTGAACACCGGGGAGCTGTTTTTT. Its protein product is CASSYLRLAGLNTGELFF.

The chain carries TRBV4-2 and TRBJ1-5; 7 positions match TRBD1. The CDR3 extends over 17 amino acids. Unmatched junction bases numbered 12, after V lost 1 base and J lost 6 bases. Looked up from germline, CDR1 is LGHNA and CDR2 is YNFKEQ. The CDR3 region is CASSQVNRQQGSQPQHF. The CDR3 nucleotides are TGTGCCAGCAGCCAAGTGAATCGGCAACAGGGGTCTCAGCCCCAGCATTTT.

This clone has just one count. This rearrangement joins TRBV9 to TRBJ2-2; 10 bases are a match to TRBD2. Germline CDR1 reads SGDLS; CDR2 reads YYNGEE. This CDR3 is 18 amino acids long. Trimming at V came to 0 bases and at J to 2 bases, leaving 7 bases not matched to a gene. The CDR3 DNA follows: TGTGCCAGCAGCGTAGATCTACTAGCGGGGACCAACACCGGGGAGCTGTTTTTT. It specifies CASSVDLLAGTNTGELFF. Based on the CDR3 plus reference TRBV9 and TRBJ2-2, the full variable domain is DSGVTQTPKHLITATGQRVTLRCSPRSGDLSVYWYQQSLDQGLQFLIQYYNGEERAKGNILERFSAQQFPDLHSELNLSSLELGDSALYFCASSVDLLAGTNTGELFFGEGSRLTVL.

V usage is TRBV7-2 and J usage is TRBJ2-2; no clear D. This CDR3 has 11 residues. Trimming shortened V by 3 bases and J by 10 bases, and 6 bases separated the two germline ends. The V gene's germline CDR1 is SGHTA and CDR2 FQGNSA. CDR3 in DNA: TGTGCCAGCAGCTTTTTAGAGGAGCTGTTTTTT. Translated, it gives CASSFLEELFF. Variable domain in full (rest from reference TRBV7-2 and TRBJ2-2): GAGVSQSPSNKVTEKGKDVELRCDPISGHTALYWYRQSLGQGLEFLIYFQGNSAPDKSGLPSDRFSAERTGGSVSTLTIQRTQQEDSAVYLCASSFLEELFFGEGSRLTVL.

This clone was counted between two and nine times. The J gene is TRBJ1-5, the V gene TRBV2; TRBD1 aligns across 9 bases. This CDR3 has 15 residues. V trimming: 10 bases; J trimming: 0 bases; junction bases outside the gene matches: 7. Germline V gene sequence: CDR1 SNHLY, CDR2 FYNNEI. DNA for the CDR3: TGTGCCACCTTCGCGGGACAGGGTAGCAATCAGCCCCAGCATTTT. It yields the protein CATFAGQGSNQPQHF.

The V and J genes are TRBV10-3 and TRBJ2-5; D may be TRBD2 (6 bases). Germline V lookup: CDR1 ENHRY, CDR2 SYGVKD. Trimming took off 9 bases at V and 4 bases at J, with 18 bases between the two ends. CDR3 length: 14 residues. CDR3 loop: CAIGGAGNVETQYF. In nucleotides, the CDR3 is TGTGCCATAGGAGGGGCAGGGAATGTAGAGACCCAGTACTTC.

This CDR3 reads CASSQDRVPGVSEQFF. CDR3 nucleotide sequence: TGCGCCAGCAGCCAAGATAGGGTGCCAGGGGTGAGTGAGCAGTTCTTC. The chain carries TRBV4-3 and TRBJ2-1, with D possibly matching TRBD1 (6 bases). CDR1 is LGHNA, CDR2 YSLEER, per germline. The V end lost 0 bases, the J end lost 9 bases, and 18 bases lay between the germline ends. CDR3 length: 16 amino acids.

By share of the sample, this clone is medium-sized. The gene calls are TRBV7-2 and TRBJ2-3, with D possibly TRBD2 on 5 matching bases. The CDR3 consists of 16 residues. Germline V gene data show CDR1 as SGHTA and CDR2 as FQGNSA. Trimming stripped 8 bases from V and 3 bases from J, with 21 bases between. For the CDR3, the DNA is TGTGCCAGCCCACGCTCGGGCGGGTTGAGGACAGATACGCAGTATTTT. It specifies CASPRSGGLRTDTQYF.

This chain uses TRBV7-8 with TRBJ2-1; D remains ambiguous. Looked up from germline, CDR1 is SGHVS and CDR2 is FQNEAQ. Trimming took 4 bases from V and 2 from J, leaving 15 bases between them. There are 16 residues in the CDR3. This CDR3 is CASSWADRNPYNEQFF. CDR3 bases: TGTGCCAGCAGCTGGGCCGACCGAAACCCCTACAATGAGCAGTTCTTC. Full variable domain (rest looked up from reference TRBV7-8 and TRBJ2-1): GAGVSQSPRYKVAKRGQDVALRCDPISGHVSLFWYQQALGQGPEFLTYFQNEAQLDKSGLPSDRFFAERPEGSVSTLKIQRTQQEDSAVYLCASSWADRNPYNEQFFGPGTRLTVL.

This chain joins TRBV5-5 and TRBJ2-3, with TRBD2 matching over 12 bases. The CDR3 consists of 16 residues. The J segment lost 4 bases and the V segment lost 2 bases, leaving 5 bases of the junction unmatched. The germline V gene has CDR1 SGHKS and CDR2 YYEKEE (reference sequence). The CDR3, as DNA: TGTGCCAGCAGCTTCCCGACTAGCGGGGGATCAGATACGCAGTATTTT. The encoded protein is CASSFPTSGGSDTQYF.

The chain uses TRBV11-2 and TRBJ2-5; TRBD1 aligns across 7 bases. The CDR3 spans 14 residues. Germline CDR1 reads SGHAT; CDR2 reads FQNNGV. The V and J ends lost 5 bases and 1 base, in that order; junction bases with no gene match: 4. The CDR3 coding sequence is TGTGCCAGCAGCACCAACAGGGGCCAAGAGACCCAGTACTTC. Its protein is CASSTNRGQETQYF.

This chain connects TRBV29-1 to TRBJ2-5, with D perhaps TRBD2 (6 bases). This CDR3 has 10 residues. CDR1 and CDR2 (germline): SQVTM, ANQGSEA. V lost 4 bases and J 12 bases, leaving 12 bases between the germline ends. CDR3 sequence (DNA): TGCAGCGTTGTGCGGGGAACGGAGTACTTC. It translates to CSVVRGTEYF.

V usage is TRBV7-8 and J usage is TRBJ2-7, with 12 bases matching TRBD1. J gave up 5 bases and V 4 bases, and 6 bases lay outside the gene matches. Germline CDR1 reads SGHVS; CDR2 reads FQNEAQ. This CDR3 is 15 amino acids long. The CDR3, as DNA: TGTGCCAGCAGCTCAACCGGGACAGGGGGCGACGAGCAGTACTTC. It encodes CASSSTGTGGDEQYF.

The genes are TRBV9 and TRBJ2-2, with 10 bases aligning to TRBD2. Germline V gene data show CDR1 as SGDLS and CDR2 as YYNGEE. The CDR3 contains 17 residues. V was pared by 4 bases and J by 6 bases, with 12 bases of the junction left unmatched. The CDR3 DNA follows: TGTGCCAGCAGCAGCCACACTAGCGGGGCCATCGCCGGGGAGCTGTTTTTT. Its translation is CASSSHTSGAIAGELFF.

This clone was detected only once. The chain employs TRBV10-3 and TRBJ1-5; tentatively, D is TRBD1 (6 bases). The germline V and J ends were trimmed by 3 bases and 1 base, with 19 bases remaining between them. CDR3 length equals 18 residues. CDR1 is ENHRY, CDR2 SYGVKD, per germline. CDR3 sequence (DNA): TGTGCCATCAGTGAAGGGGTCACGGGCAGGGGCAGCAATCAGCCCCAGCATTTT. Translating it yields CAISEGVTGRGSNQPQHF.

The chain is built from TRBV7-8 and TRBJ2-2; 13 bases fit TRBD2. With 2 bases clipped from V and 5 bases from J, the junction kept 11 bases outside the gene matches. The CDR3 totals 19 residues. In germline, CDR1 is SGHVS, CDR2 FQNEAQ. CDR3 DNA: TGTGCCAGCAGCTTAATGGGGACTAGCGGGGTGGTCGGGACCGGGGAGCTGTTTTTT. Translated, it gives CASSLMGTSGVVGTGELFF. The whole variable domain, remainder taken from reference TRBV7-8 and TRBJ2-2, is GAGVSQSPRYKVAKRGQDVALRCDPISGHVSLFWYQQALGQGPEFLTYFQNEAQLDKSGLPSDRFFAERPEGSVSTLKIQRTQQEDSAVYLCASSLMGTSGVVGTGELFFGEGSRLTVL.

This clone was seen a few times. This chain connects TRBV30 to TRBJ1-3; D remains unclear. V lost 2 bases and J 4 bases, leaving 3 bases between the germline ends. The CDR3 loop spans 11 amino acids. The V gene's germline CDR1 is GTSNPN and CDR2 SVGIG (reference sequence). This CDR3 is CAWSLGNTIYF. As DNA, the CDR3 is TGTGCCTGGAGTTTAGGAAACACCATATATTTT.

CDR3 amino acids: CATSGGLRAVDEQYF. DNA for the CDR3: TGTGCCACCAGCGGAGGGTTAAGAGCTGTCGACGAGCAGTACTTC. This chain uses TRBV15 with TRBJ2-7; tentative D call: TRBD2 (6 bases). The CDR3 has 15 amino acids. The V end was cut by 5 bases, the J end by 5 bases, with 19 bases between. Germline CDR1 is LNHNV and CDR2 is YYDKDF (reference sequence).

V is TRBV3-1 (or the pseudogene TRBV3-2) and J is TRBJ2-1; the D gene is possibly TRBD2 (5 bases). V was shortened by 2 bases and J by 6 bases, with 14 bases between the two germline ends. Germline V gene data show CDR1 as LGHDT and CDR2 as YNNKEL (reference sequence). The CDR3 is made up of 15 amino acids. Here the CDR3 reads CASSQLANGRNEQFF. In DNA, the CDR3 is TGTGCCAGCAGCCAACTAGCAAACGGTCGCAATGAGCAGTTCTTC.

The rearrangement links TRBV29-1 to TRBJ1-4; maybe TRBD1 (5 bases). Trimming removed 7 bases at V and 3 bases at J, with 12 bases between. CDR3 length: 13 amino acids. CDR1 is SQVTM, CDR2 ANQGSEA, per germline. The CDR3 loop is CSAQRGSNEKLFF. The DNA of the CDR3 is TGCAGCGCCCAAAGGGGATCTAATGAAAAACTGTTTTTT. Full variable domain (remainder filled in from reference TRBV29-1 and TRBJ1-4): SAVISQKPSRDICQRGTSLTIQCQVDSQVTMMFWYRQQPGQSLTLIATANQGSEATYESGFVIDKFPISRPNLTFSTLTVSNMSPEDSSIYLCSAQRGSNEKLFFGSGTQLSVL.